This TCR beta chain was sequenced in a study of T cell responses to AZD1222 COVID-19 vaccine. General study findings and limits: Seropositive AZD1222 recipients at baseline numbered only five or six.

Clones were sequenced by immunoSEQ multiplex PCR, and TCRdb holds only the in-frame ones, with some missing. The sample has about 150,000 clones, about nine tenths seen once. Trimming removed 5 bases from V and 0 bases from J, with 14 bases in between. CDR3 length: 16 amino acids. Germline V gene data show CDR1 as GTSNPN and CDR2 as SVGIG (reference sequence). To note about this clone: The target antigen is unknown.

The specimen comprised peripheral blood, sampled on day 0 of AZD1222 vaccination. The TCR comes from an adult in good health. This chain joins TRBV30 and TRBJ2-6; D ambiguous. CDR3 DNA: TGTGCCTGGCGGACGACTCTTGGCTCTGGGGCCAACGTCCTGACTTTC. This encodes CAWRTTLGSGANVLTF.